This TCR beta chain emerged from a study of identical twins. TCRdb fed the 5' RACE reads into MiXCR, producing one record per CDR3 protein. This sample carries more than 600,000 distinct CDR3 sequences, 15% to 20% of them seen once, and the ten largest clones take under 15%. These records were also assigned to another study, of T cells expressing NK-cell markers.

The sample comprised PBMCs. This TCR derives from a woman in her late teens or twenties in good health.

The CDR3: CATSDPRASTDTQYF. The CDR3 DNA reads as TGTGCCACCAGTGATCCCCGGGCTAGCACAGATACGCAGTATTTT. The chain combines TRBV24-1 with TRBJ2-3, with D hard to call. The V gene lost 3 bases and the J gene lost 0 bases, with 9 bases spanning the gap. The CDR3 contains 15 residues. CDR1 and CDR2 from the germline V gene are KGHDR and SFDVKD.